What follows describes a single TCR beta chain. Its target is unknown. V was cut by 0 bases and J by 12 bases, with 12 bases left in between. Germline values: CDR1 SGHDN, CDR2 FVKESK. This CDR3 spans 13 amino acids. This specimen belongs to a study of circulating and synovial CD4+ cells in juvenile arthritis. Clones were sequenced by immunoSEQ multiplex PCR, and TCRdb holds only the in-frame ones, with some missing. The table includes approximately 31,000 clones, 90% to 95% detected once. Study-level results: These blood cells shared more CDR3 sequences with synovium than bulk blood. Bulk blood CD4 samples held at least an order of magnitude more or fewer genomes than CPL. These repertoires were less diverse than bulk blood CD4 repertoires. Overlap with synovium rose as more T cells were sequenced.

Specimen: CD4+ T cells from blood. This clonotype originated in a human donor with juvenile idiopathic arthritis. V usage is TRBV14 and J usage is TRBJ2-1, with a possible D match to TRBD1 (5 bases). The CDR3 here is CASSQEPWQGQFF. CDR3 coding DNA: TGTGCCAGCAGCCAAGAACCCTGGCAGGGGCAGTTCTTC. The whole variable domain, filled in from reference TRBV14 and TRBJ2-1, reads EAGVTQFPSHSVIEKGQTVTLRCDPISGHDNLYWYRRVMGKEIKFLLHFVKESKQDESGMPNNRFLAERTGGTYSTLKVQPAELEDSGVYFCASSQEPWQGQFFGPGTRLTVL.